This T cell receptor (beta chain) was sequenced for a study of CXCR3-negative and CXCR3-positive naive CD8 T cells. About the research overall: Sequencing yielded around 150 million TRB reads, roughly 1.5 +/- 0.3 million per library.

UMI-labeled 5' RACE TRB cDNA libraries were prepared from the cells. TCRdb re-called the 5' RACE reads and catalogs CDR3 proteins one per entry, DNA excluded. The table counts some 7,600 distinct CDR3 sequences; about 1.5% lies in the top ten. Naive CD8+ T lymphocytes were specified as CD45RO-CCR7+CD27+CD95-. Study observations and caveats: Sequencing showed both naive subsets with comparably high diversity, and memory CD8+ cells much lower. In CXCR3-positive naive cells, the TRB CDR3s were more hydrophobic than in CXCR3-negative naive cells. Within a donor, both naive subsets shared TRBV-TRBJ usage, unlike memory cells.

The CDR3 sequence is 16 residues long. Germline CDR1 and CDR2: SGHRS and YFSETQ. On this clonotype itself: Antigen unknown.

The J gene is TRBJ1-5, the V gene TRBV5-1; TCRdb's assignment of TRBD1 cannot be checked, as there is no DNA. Sequenced input: naive CXCR3+ CD8+ T cells from blood. Subset: CD45RO-CCR7+CD27+CD95- naive CD8+ T cells expressing CXCR3 (TNR3+). The receptor comes from a human donor in good health. Some clones in this sample may be carry-over from other donors' samples. This CDR3 is CASSPTGIGSGQPQHF.